This TCR beta chain is drawn from a study of early T cells in non-severe SARS-CoV-2 infection. Germline CDR1 reads SQVTM; CDR2 reads ANQGSEA. Trimming left V 7 bases short and J 3 bases short, with 13 bases between. The CDR3 spans 12 residues. The library protocol tagged individual cDNA molecules with unique molecular identifiers. TCRdb re-called the 5' RACE reads with MiXCR, one entry per CDR3 protein. This sample has more than 45,000 distinct CDR3 sequences, with 10% to 15% found just once. The genes are TRBV29-1 and TRBJ2-7; D call uncertain. The clonotype comes from an adult who was a healthcare worker with PCR-confirmed SARS-CoV-2 infection or an uninfected control (not recorded which). The sequenced sample consisted of whole blood. The chain's CDR3 is CSASGSFYEQYF. CDR3 nucleotides: TGCAGCGCCTCCGGGTCCTTCTACGAGCAGTACTTC.